This T cell receptor (beta chain) came from a study of radiation and T cells in renal cell carcinoma. Findings of the study overall: Baseline intratumoral clonotype presence is unknown without pretreatment biopsies. Top tumor clonotypes rose in blood 2 weeks post-radiation, then contracted.

About this clone itself: As yet, its antigen is unknown.

Stated time point: blood 2 weeks post-SBRT. Treatment denoted: 15 Gy SBRT to primary tumor, nephrectomy 4 weeks later. The CDR3 has 13 amino acids. Looked up from germline, CDR1 is MNHNS and CDR2 is SASEGT. V was shortened by 0 bases and J by 8 bases, with 10 bases between the two germline ends. This table comes from immunoSEQ multiplex PCR, and its TCRdb copy is limited to in-frame clones, with some not included. This table holds 160,000 or so clones, roughly 89% found once. V is TRBV6-1 and J is TRBJ1-1; D not certain. The source material was blood, sampled from a patient whose treatment included radiotherapy and nephrectomy. The TCR comes from a woman aged 50 to 60 with renal cell carcinoma. The CDR3 DNA reads TGTGCCAGCAGTGAAGCTAGGGTAAGCGAAGCTTTCTTT. It specifies CASSEARVSEAFF.